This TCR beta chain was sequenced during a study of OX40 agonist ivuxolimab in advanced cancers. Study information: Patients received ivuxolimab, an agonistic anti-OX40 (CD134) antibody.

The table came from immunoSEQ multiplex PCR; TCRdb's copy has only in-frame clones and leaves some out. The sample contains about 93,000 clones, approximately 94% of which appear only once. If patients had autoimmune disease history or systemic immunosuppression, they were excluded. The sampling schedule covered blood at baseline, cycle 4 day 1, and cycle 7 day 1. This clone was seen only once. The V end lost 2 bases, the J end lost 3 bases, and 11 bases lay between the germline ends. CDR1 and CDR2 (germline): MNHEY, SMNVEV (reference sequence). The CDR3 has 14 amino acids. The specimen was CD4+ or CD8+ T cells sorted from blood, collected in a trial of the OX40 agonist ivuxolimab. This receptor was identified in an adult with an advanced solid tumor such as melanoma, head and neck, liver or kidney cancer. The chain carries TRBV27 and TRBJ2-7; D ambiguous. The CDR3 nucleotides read TGTGCCAGCAGTTTAGATCCAGGACGCTACGAGCAGTACTTC. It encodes CASSLDPGRYEQYF.